The next 5 T cell receptor beta chains were all read from a single sample in a study of blood T cell repertoires in COVID-19. Sequencing was performed with immunoSEQ multiplex PCR; in TCRdb, only in-frame clones are kept and a portion is missing. The sample has 30,000 or so clones, around 82% seen once. Sequences were obtained from peripheral blood. The receptor set was obtained from a man aged 50 to 59 with acute or convalescent COVID-19.

This chain uses TRBV2 with TRBJ2-7; D uncertain. From germline, CDR1 is SNHLY and CDR2 FYNNEI. CDR3 length equals 13 residues. Trimming pared 4 bases from V and 0 bases from J, leaving 7 bases between. The CDR3 DNA reads as TGTGCCAGCAGTGCAGGAACCTCCTACGAGCAGTACTTC. Translation: CASSAGTSYEQYF.

This chain uses TRBV21-1 with TRBJ1-2. TRBV21-1 is given as a pseudogene. There are 15 residues in the CDR3. The chain's CDR3 is CASSTPREANYGYTF. CDR3 in DNA: TGTGCCAGCAGCACCCCCAGGGAGGCTAACTATGGCTACACCTTC.

The V gene is TRBV11-2, the J gene TRBJ2-3; 7 bases fit TRBD2. V dropped 6 bases and J dropped 4; count of bases not matched to a gene: 10. In germline, CDR1 is SGHAT, CDR2 FQNNGV. The CDR3 sequence is 15 residues long. The CDR3 region is CASRAGRGLADTQYF. In DNA form, the CDR3 reads TGTGCCAGCAGAGCGGGGCGGGGGTTGGCAGATACGCAGTATTTT.

The CDR3 coding sequence is TGTGCCAGCACCTCACAGGGGACTGGAAACACCATATATTTT. The encoded protein is CASTSQGTGNTIYF. The chain couples TRBV5-6 to TRBJ1-3, with 7 bases matching TRBD1. Germline trimming cut 6 bases from V and 2 bases from J; bases unmatched to any gene: 5. The germline gives CDR1 SGHDT, CDR2 YYEEEE. The CDR3 runs to 14 residues.

This chain links TRBV30 with TRBJ1-6; D unclear. The germline gives CDR1 GTSNPN, CDR2 SVGIG (reference sequence). The CDR3 spans 16 residues. With 3 bases removed from V and 9 bases from J, the gap between germline ends came to 21 bases. Here the CDR3 DNA reads TGTGCCTGGAGCGTAGGCCCGGGGAGTACAGTTTCACCCCTCCACTTT. Its translation is CAWSVGPGSTVSPLHF. Looking up the rest from reference TRBV30 and TRBJ1-6 gives the full variable domain: SQTIHQWPATLVQPVGSPLSLECTVEGTSNPNLYWYRQAAGRGLQLLFYSVGIGQISSEVPQNLSASRPQDRQFILSSKKLLLSDSGFYLCAWSVGPGSTVSPLHFGNGTRLTVT.